These 9 T cell receptor beta chains came from one sample sequenced in a study of blood T cell repertoires in COVID-19. TCRdb's copy holds only in-frame clones and misses some; the assay was immunoSEQ multiplex PCR. The sample records more than 250,000 clones, roughly 90% being singletons. The source material was peripheral blood. These receptors were obtained from a man between 18 and 35 years old who had recovered from COVID-19.

V is TRBV7-9 and J is TRBJ2-3, with 7 bases matching TRBD2. V shed 8 bases and J 1 base; nucleotides not matched to a gene: 3. This CDR3 comprises 13 residues. Germline loops: CDR1 SEHNR, CDR2 FQNEAQ (reference sequence). The CDR3 protein is CASAAGGTDTQYF. The CDR3, as DNA: TGTGCCAGCGCGGCGGGGGGCACAGATACGCAGTATTTT.

V gene TRBV29-1 combines with J gene TRBJ1-2, with D possibly TRBD1 on 6 matching bases. Trimming pared 0 bases from V and 6 bases from J, leaving 14 bases between. Per germline, CDR1 SQVTM and CDR2 ANQGSEA. The CDR3 is 14 residues long. In DNA, the CDR3 is TGCAGCGTTGAAGATCCTAACAGGGCGAATGGCTACACCTTC. Its translation is CSVEDPNRANGYTF. Filled out from reference TRBV29-1 and TRBJ1-2, the complete variable domain reads SAVISQKPSRDICQRGTSLTIQCQVDSQVTMMFWYRQQPGQSLTLIATANQGSEATYESGFVIDKFPISRPNLTFSTLTVSNMSPEDSSIYLCSVEDPNRANGYTFGSGTRLTVV.

Only one count was recorded for this clone. In DNA, the CDR3 is TGTGCCAGCAGACCCCTAGCGGGGGACAGCACAGATACGCAGTATTTT. Residues: CASRPLAGDSTDTQYF. V is TRBV7-9 and J is TRBJ2-3, with TRBD2 matching over 10 bases. Germline CDR1 and CDR2: SEHNR and FQNEAQ (reference sequence). The CDR3 has 16 residues. The V gene end was trimmed by 6 bases and the J gene end by 0 bases; junction bases not matched to a gene: 6.

V usage is TRBV6-5 and J usage is TRBJ2-5; TRBD1 might be the D (6 bases). The V gene lost 0 bases and the J gene lost 2 bases, with 13 bases spanning the gap. This CDR3 has 16 amino acids. Germline CDR1 reads MNHEY; CDR2 reads SVGAGI. The CDR3 region has the DNA TGTGCCAGCAGTTACTCCTGGACAGCTGATCAAGAGACCCAGTACTTC. Translation gives CASSYSWTADQETQYF.

The CDR3 nucleotides are TGCGCCAGCAGCCAAGAAGGGGCTGGAACTGAAGCTTTCTTT. Translated, it gives CASSQEGAGTEAFF. J is TRBJ1-1 and V is TRBV4-3, with D possibly matching TRBD1 (5 bases). Trimming shortened V by 0 bases and J by 5 bases, and 10 bases separated the two germline ends. The CDR3 is 14 residues long. The germline CDR1 and CDR2 sequences are LGHNA and YSLEER.

In its sample, this clone was seen a few times. This rearrangement joins TRBV10-1 to TRBJ1-1, with D perhaps matching TRBD1 (5 bases). CDR3 length: 15 amino acids. Germline-derived CDR1 and CDR2 are WNHNN and SYGVQD (reference sequence). With 0 bases removed from V and 5 bases from J, the gap between germline ends came to 13 bases. The CDR3 coding sequence is TGCGCCAGCAGTGAGTCGATTGCAGGGCGAACTGAAGCTTTCTTT. Translated, it gives CASSESIAGRTEAFF.

The table lists this clone with a few counts. The CDR3 protein is CASSLSGSRNEQFF. CDR3 in DNA: TGTGCCAGCAGCTTAAGCGGGAGCCGGAATGAGCAGTTCTTC. This chain connects TRBV7-3 to TRBJ2-1; 7 bases match TRBD2. CDR1 is SGHTA and CDR2 is FQGTGA in the germline V gene. V shed 1 base, J shed 7 bases, and the junction held 4 bases outside the gene matches. The CDR3 is 14 residues long.

In this sample, this clone turned up a few times. The chain carries TRBV29-1 and TRBJ2-1; 10 bases agree with TRBD2. Germline CDR1 SQVTM, CDR2 ANQGSEA. With 6 bases clipped from V and 10 bases from J, the junction kept 12 bases outside the gene matches. This CDR3 is built from 14 residues. The CDR3 DNA sequence: TGCAGCGTATGCAATAGCGGGGGGCGCGGAGAGCAGTTCTTC. This codes for CSVCNSGGRGEQFF.

The rearrangement uses TRBV4-2 and TRBJ2-7; 9 positions match TRBD2. The V segment lost 0 bases and the J segment 3 bases; nucleotides outside the gene matches: 12. Germline lookup yields CDR1 LGHNA and CDR2 YNFKEQ. This CDR3 comprises 18 residues. This CDR3 is CASSQDSPGGRAYYEQYF. The CDR3 DNA follows: TGTGCCAGCAGCCAAGATTCGCCAGGCGGGAGGGCCTACTACGAGCAGTACTTC.